The 18 T cell receptor beta chains below all came from one sample that was sequenced in a study of T cell responses to AZD1222 COVID-19 vaccine. The table came from immunoSEQ multiplex PCR; TCRdb's copy has only in-frame clones and leaves some out. The sample lists some 150,000 clones; 88% were seen once. Sequencing used peripheral blood, obtained on day 0 of MenACWY control vaccination. All receptors come from an adult in good health.

The chain couples TRBV7-3 to TRBJ2-5, with a possible D match to TRBD1 (6 bases). CDR1 is SGHTA and CDR2 is FQGTGA in the germline V gene. This CDR3 comprises 13 residues. The ends were cut back, 5 bases at V and 2 bases at J, with 9 bases in the middle. The CDR3 region has the DNA TGTGCCAGCAGCATGGACAGTCAAGAGACCCAGTACTTC. It translates to CASSMDSQETQYF.

V and J are TRBV9 and TRBJ1-1; 7 bases map to TRBD1. The J segment lost 4 bases and the V segment lost 3 bases, leaving 6 bases of the junction unmatched. Germline loops: CDR1 SGDLS, CDR2 YYNGEE. The length of the CDR3 is 14 residues. The chain's CDR3 is CASSGTTGATEAFF. The CDR3, as DNA: TGTGCCAGCAGCGGTACCACAGGGGCCACTGAAGCTTTCTTT.

DNA of the CDR3: TGCGCCAGCAGTGCTTTCACCGGGGGGGGGACCGGGGAGCTGTTTTTT. Its protein is CASSAFTGGGTGELFF. The rearrangement uses TRBV10-1 and TRBJ2-2, with 8 bases matching TRBD2. The V segment lost 4 bases and the J segment 5 bases; nucleotides outside the gene matches: 9. The CDR3 runs 16 residues. CDR1 and CDR2 from the germline V gene are WNHNN and SYGVQD (reference sequence).

V is TRBV7-3 and J is TRBJ2-3; TRBD1 is a possible D gene (6 bases). The CDR3 has 12 amino acids. V lost 5 bases and J 12 bases, leaving 15 bases between the germline ends. From germline, CDR1 is SGHTA and CDR2 FQGTGA. The CDR3 protein is CASSPGEGAQYF. Written as DNA, the CDR3 is TGTGCCAGCAGCCCAGGGGAAGGGGCTCAGTATTTT.

V and J are TRBV5-6 and TRBJ1-1; 7 bases are a match to TRBD1. V trimming: 0 bases; J trimming: 3 bases; junction bases outside the gene matches: 5. CDR3 length equals 15 residues. CDR1 and CDR2 (germline): SGHDT, YYEEEE. DNA for the CDR3: TGTGCCAGCAGCTTGGTAGGGACAGCGTACACTGAAGCTTTCTTT. It is translated as CASSLVGTAYTEAFF. Supplemented by reference TRBV5-6 and TRBJ1-1, the full variable domain reads DAGVTQSPTHLIKTRGQQVTLRCSPKSGHDTVSWYQQALGQGPQFIFQYYEEEERQRGNFPDRFSGHQFPNYSSELNVNALLLGDSALYLCASSLVGTAYTEAFFGQGTRLTVV.

The V gene is TRBV2, the J gene TRBJ2-7; perhaps TRBD1 as D (6 bases). CDR1 is SNHLY, CDR2 FYNNEI, per germline. V was trimmed by 4 bases and J by 7 bases, leaving 14 bases between them. This CDR3 spans 13 amino acids. In DNA, the CDR3 is TGTGCCAGCAGTGTATTTACGAGGGGGGAGCAGTACTTC. It is translated as CASSVFTRGEQYF.

The count of this clone is one. The chain combines TRBV4-3 with TRBJ1-6; D ambiguous. Germline loops: CDR1 LGHNA, CDR2 YSLEER. Trimming took 0 bases from V and 9 from J, leaving 12 bases between them. CDR3 size: 15 residues. CDR3 sequence reads: CASSQEPRIGSPLHF. Here the CDR3 DNA reads TGCGCCAGCAGCCAAGAACCCAGGATAGGTTCACCCCTCCACTTT.

The chain employs TRBV19 and TRBJ1-5; weak D call: TRBD1 (5 bases). Trimming shortened V by 5 bases and J by 3 bases, and 17 bases separated the two germline ends. This CDR3 comprises 16 residues. CDR1 and CDR2 from the germline V gene are LNHDA and SQIVND (reference sequence). CDR3 residues: CASSGDVRDLNQPQHF. The CDR3 DNA sequence: TGTGCCAGTAGTGGGGATGTCAGGGATCTCAATCAGCCCCAGCATTTT.

Only a few counts were recorded for this clone. The chain couples TRBV10-3 to TRBJ1-4; 7 bases agree with TRBD1. J gave up 8 bases and V 10 bases, and 10 bases lay outside the gene matches. The CDR3 contains 13 residues. From germline, CDR1 is ENHRY and CDR2 SYGVKD. The DNA for the CDR3 is TGTGCCAGCCACCGGGACAGTGGGGAAAAACTGTTTTTT. Its translation is CASHRDSGEKLFF.

V is TRBV7-2 and J is TRBJ1-2; possible D gene TRBD1, 5 bases. This CDR3 has 14 amino acids. CDR1 is SGHTA, CDR2 FQGNSA, per germline. V was trimmed by 5 bases and J by 4 bases, leaving 14 bases between them. The CDR3 sequence is CASSAWGTAYGYTF. CDR3 DNA sequence: TGTGCCAGCAGCGCCTGGGGGACGGCCTATGGCTACACCTTC.

This clone was observed a single time. This rearrangement joins TRBV5-1 to TRBJ2-3, with D possibly called TRBD1 or TRBD2 (7 bases each). The CDR3 contains 15 residues. V lost 3 bases to trimming and J lost 14 bases, with 25 bases between them. Germline V gives CDR1 SGHRS, CDR2 YFSETQ. The CDR3: CASSSTGTVSGSWYF. The CDR3 region has the DNA TGCGCCAGCAGCTCAACCGGGACAGTTAGCGGGTCTTGGTATTTT.

This chain uses TRBV5-4 with TRBJ1-3; TRBD1 aligns across 8 bases. The CDR3 sequence is 13 residues long. Per germline, CDR1 SGHNT and CDR2 YYREEE (reference sequence). Germline trimming cut 2 bases from V and 9 bases from J; bases unmatched to any gene: 4. The CDR3 nucleotides are TGTGCCAGCAGCTTTGCAGGGGGCGCCACCATATATTTT. This encodes CASSFAGGATIYF.

This chain joins TRBV4-1 and TRBJ2-7; maybe TRBD2 (5 bases). CDR1 is MGHRA and CDR2 is YSYEKL in the germline V gene. This CDR3 contains 14 residues. Trimming cost V 4 bases and J 7 bases, with 17 bases left between them. CDR3 protein: CASSPTGLAREQYF. DNA of the CDR3: TGCGCCAGCAGCCCTACGGGCCTAGCTCGTGAGCAGTACTTC.

The table lists this clone with a count of one. The chain employs TRBV5-1 and TRBJ1-4; 8 nucleotides match TRBD1. Germline assignment: CDR1 SGHRS and CDR2 YFSETQ. The junction had 6 bases not matched to a gene; V was cut back by 0 bases and J by 8 bases. The CDR3 is 15 amino acids. The CDR3 nucleotides are TGCGCCAGCAGCTTGGATGGGACAGGAGGGGAAAAACTGTTTTTT. Protein product: CASSLDGTGGEKLFF.

This chain joins TRBV4-3 and TRBJ1-4, with D perhaps TRBD1 (5 bases). Germline V gene lookup returns CDR1 LGHNA and CDR2 YSLEER. This CDR3 has 15 amino acids. V lost 1 base to trimming and J lost 7 bases, with 13 bases between them. CDR3 nucleotide sequence: TGCGCCAGCAGCCAAGCGCTGGCGAGGGGTGAAAAACTGTTTTTT. Amino acids: CASSQALARGEKLFF.

The chain has TRBV18 and TRBJ1-1; D is unclear. V was cut by 3 bases and J by 1 base, with 12 bases left in between. This CDR3 has 15 amino acids. CDR1 is KGHSH and CDR2 is LQKENI in the germline V gene. CDR3 region: CASSPPLLGNTEAFF. CDR3 nucleotides: TGTGCCAGCTCACCCCCTCTTTTAGGGAACACTGAAGCTTTCTTT.

This CDR3 reads CAWSVGPRSRSNQPQHF. CDR3 bases: TGTGCCTGGAGTGTTGGCCCCCGCAGTAGAAGCAATCAGCCCCAGCATTTT. V is TRBV30 and J is TRBJ1-5; D is unclear. The CDR3 covers 17 residues. CDR1 and CDR2 (germline): GTSNPN, SVGIG (reference sequence). Between the trimmed V and J ends, which lost 0 bases and 1 base, there was a span of 16 bases.

The V gene is TRBV19, the J gene TRBJ1-1; the match to TRBD1 covers 8 bases. This CDR3 contains 18 residues. Per the germline V gene, CDR1 is LNHDA and CDR2 is SQIVND (reference sequence). Trimming cost V 1 base and J 1 base; bases outside gene matches: 11. Written as DNA, the CDR3 is TGTGCCAGTAGTATAGCTATACGACAGGGGCCCCCGAACACTGAAGCTTTCTTT. Translated: CASSIAIRQGPPNTEAFF.